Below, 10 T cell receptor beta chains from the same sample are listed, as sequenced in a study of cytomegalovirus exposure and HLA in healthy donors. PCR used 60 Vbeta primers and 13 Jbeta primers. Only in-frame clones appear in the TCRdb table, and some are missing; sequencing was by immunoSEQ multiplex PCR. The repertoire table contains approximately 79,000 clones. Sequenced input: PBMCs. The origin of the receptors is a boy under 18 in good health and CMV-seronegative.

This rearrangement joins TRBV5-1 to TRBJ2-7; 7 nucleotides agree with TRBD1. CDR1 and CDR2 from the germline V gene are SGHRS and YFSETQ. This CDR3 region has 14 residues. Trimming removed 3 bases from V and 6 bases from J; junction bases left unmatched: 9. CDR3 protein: CASSYRQGGSEQYF. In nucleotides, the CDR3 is TGCGCCAGCAGCTATAGACAGGGTGGGAGCGAGCAGTACTTC. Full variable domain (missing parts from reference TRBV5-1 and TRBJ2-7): KAGVTQTPRYLIKTRGQQVTLSCSPISGHRSVSWYQQTPGQGLQFLFEYFSETQRNKGNFPGRFSGRQFSNSRSEMNVSTLELGDSALYLCASSYRQGGSEQYFGPGTRLTVT.

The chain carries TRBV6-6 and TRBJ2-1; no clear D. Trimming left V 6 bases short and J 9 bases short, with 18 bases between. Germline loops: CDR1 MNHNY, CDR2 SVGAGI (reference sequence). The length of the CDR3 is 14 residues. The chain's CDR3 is CASREQSSRAEQFF. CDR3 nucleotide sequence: TGTGCCAGCAGGGAACAGAGTAGTCGTGCTGAGCAGTTCTTC.

The CDR3 bases are TGTGCCAGCTCACCCAGGGGACGGAACCAAGAGACCCAGTACTTC. Translating gives CASSPRGRNQETQYF. This chain uses TRBV18 with TRBJ2-5; D might be TRBD1 (6 bases). In germline, CDR1 is KGHSH, CDR2 LQKENI. The CDR3 extends over 15 amino acids. With 3 bases removed from V and 0 bases from J, the gap between germline ends came to 11 bases. The whole variable domain, filled in from reference TRBV18 and TRBJ2-5, reads NAGVMQNPRHLVRRRGQEARLRCSPMKGHSHVYWYRQLPEEGLKFMVYLQKENIIDESGMPKERFSAEFPKEGPSILRIQQVVRGDSAAYFCASSPRGRNQETQYFGPGTRLLVL.

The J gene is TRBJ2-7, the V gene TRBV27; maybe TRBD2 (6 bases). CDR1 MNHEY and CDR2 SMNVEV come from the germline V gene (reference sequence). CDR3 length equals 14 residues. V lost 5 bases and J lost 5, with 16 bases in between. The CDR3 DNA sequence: TGTGCCAGCAGTCCCCCCGGGAGTAAAAACGAGCAGTACTTC. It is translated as CASSPPGSKNEQYF.

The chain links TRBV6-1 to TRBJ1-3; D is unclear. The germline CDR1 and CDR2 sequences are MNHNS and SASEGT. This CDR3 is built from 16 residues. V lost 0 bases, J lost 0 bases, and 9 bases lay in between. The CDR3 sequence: CASSEAELSSGNTIYF. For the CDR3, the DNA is TGTGCCAGCAGTGAAGCGGAGCTGAGCTCTGGAAACACCATATATTTT.

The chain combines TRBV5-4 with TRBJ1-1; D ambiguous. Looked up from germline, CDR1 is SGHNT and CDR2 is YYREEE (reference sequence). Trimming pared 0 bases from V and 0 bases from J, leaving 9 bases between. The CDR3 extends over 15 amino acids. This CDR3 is CASSLARGMNTEAFF. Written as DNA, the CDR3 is TGTGCCAGCAGCTTGGCCCGGGGAATGAACACTGAAGCTTTCTTT.

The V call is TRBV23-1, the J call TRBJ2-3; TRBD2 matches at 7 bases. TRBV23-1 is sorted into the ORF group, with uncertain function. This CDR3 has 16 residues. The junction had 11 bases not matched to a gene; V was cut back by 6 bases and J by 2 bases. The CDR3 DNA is TGCGCCAGCAGACTCTGTAGCGGGCGCTCCACAGATACGCAGTATTTT. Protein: CASRLCSGRSTDTQYF.

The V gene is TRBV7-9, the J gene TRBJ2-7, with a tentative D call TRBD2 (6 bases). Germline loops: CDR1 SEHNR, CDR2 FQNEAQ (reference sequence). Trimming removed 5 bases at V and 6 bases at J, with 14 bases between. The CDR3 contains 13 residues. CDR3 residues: CASSRDSPVEQYF. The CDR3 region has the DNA TGTGCCAGCAGCCGGGACTCCCCTGTCGAGCAGTACTTC.

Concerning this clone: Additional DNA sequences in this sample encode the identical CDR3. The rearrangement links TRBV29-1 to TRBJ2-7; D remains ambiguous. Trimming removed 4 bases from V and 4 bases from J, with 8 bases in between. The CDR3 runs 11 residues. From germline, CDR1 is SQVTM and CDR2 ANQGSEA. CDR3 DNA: TGCAGCGTTGTAGCTAGTTACGAGCAGTACTTC. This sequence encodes CSVVASYEQYF.

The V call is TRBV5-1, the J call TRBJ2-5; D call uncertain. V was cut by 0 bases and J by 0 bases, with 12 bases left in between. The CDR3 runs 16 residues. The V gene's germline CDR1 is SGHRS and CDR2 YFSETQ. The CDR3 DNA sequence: TGCGCCAGCAGCTTGGTTTTGTTGGCTGACCAAGAGACCCAGTACTTC. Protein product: CASSLVLLADQETQYF.